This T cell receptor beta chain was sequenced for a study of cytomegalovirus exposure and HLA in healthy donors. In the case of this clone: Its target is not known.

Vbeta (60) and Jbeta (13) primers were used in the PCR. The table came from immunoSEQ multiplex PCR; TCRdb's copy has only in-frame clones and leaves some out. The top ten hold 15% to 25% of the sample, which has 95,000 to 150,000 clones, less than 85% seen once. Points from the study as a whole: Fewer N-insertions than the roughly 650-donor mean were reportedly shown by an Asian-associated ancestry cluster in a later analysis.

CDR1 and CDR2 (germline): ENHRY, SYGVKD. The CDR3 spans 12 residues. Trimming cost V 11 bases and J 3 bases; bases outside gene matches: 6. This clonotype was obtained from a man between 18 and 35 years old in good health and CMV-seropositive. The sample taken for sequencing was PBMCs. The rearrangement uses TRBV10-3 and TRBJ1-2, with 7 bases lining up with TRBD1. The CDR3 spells CAARQGDYGYTF. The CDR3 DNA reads TGTGCCGCGCGTCAGGGGGACTATGGCTACACCTTC.